This T cell receptor (beta chain) came from a study of breast tumors, draining lymph nodes, adjacent tissues. This clonotype was seen ten or more times. The lymph nodes were axillary draining lymph nodes from breast cancer patients. One entry per CDR3 protein, called by TCRdb with MiXCR from the multiplex PCR reads. The table includes 250,000 or so distinct CDR3 sequences, 30% to 35% detected once. The CDR3 consists of 12 residues. V was trimmed by 2 bases and J by 7 bases, leaving 12 bases between them. The germline V gene has CDR1 DFQATT and CDR2 SNEGSKA (reference sequence). The clonotype originates from a female donor with breast cancer. Some clones in this sample may be carry-over from other donors' samples. Sequenced input: axillary lymph node tissue. The rearrangement joins TRBV20-1 to TRBJ2-7, with a possible D match to TRBD1 (6 bases). Here the CDR3 DNA reads TGCAGTGCTAGATTGGGGGCGCGGGAGCAGTACTTC. The encoded protein is CSARLGAREQYF.